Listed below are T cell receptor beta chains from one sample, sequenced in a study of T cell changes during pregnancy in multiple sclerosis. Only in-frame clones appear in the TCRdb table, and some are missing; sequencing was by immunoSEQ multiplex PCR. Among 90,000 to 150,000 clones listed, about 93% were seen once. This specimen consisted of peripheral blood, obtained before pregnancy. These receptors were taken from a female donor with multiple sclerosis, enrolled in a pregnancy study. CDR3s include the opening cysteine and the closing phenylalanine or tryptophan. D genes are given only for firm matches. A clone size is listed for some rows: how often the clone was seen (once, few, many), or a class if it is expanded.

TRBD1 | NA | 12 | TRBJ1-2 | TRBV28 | CASGTGTYGYTF | TGTGCCAGCGGGACAGGGACCTATGGCTACACCTTC
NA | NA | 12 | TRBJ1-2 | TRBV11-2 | CASSSQGYGYTF | TGTGCCAGCAGCTCACAGGGCTATGGCTACACCTTC
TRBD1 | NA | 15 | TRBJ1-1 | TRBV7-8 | CASSFLSRGLDEAFF | TGTGCCAGCAGCTTTTTATCCAGGGGGCTTGATGAAGCTTTCTTT
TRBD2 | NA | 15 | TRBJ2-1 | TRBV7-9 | CASSQGLGGDNEQFF | TGTGCCAGCAGCCAGGGACTGGGGGGGGACAATGAGCAGTTCTTC
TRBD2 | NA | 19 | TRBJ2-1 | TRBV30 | CAWSFSGTSGLSSYNEQFF | TGTGCCTGGAGTTTTTCCGGGACTAGCGGTTTAAGCTCCTACAATGAGCAGTTCTTC
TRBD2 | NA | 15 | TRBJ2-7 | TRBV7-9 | CASSILAGNYYEQYF | TGTGCCAGCAGTATATTAGCGGGTAACTATTACGAGCAGTACTTC
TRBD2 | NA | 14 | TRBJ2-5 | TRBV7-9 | CASSTSGRARAQYF | TGTGCCAGCAGCACTAGCGGGAGGGCCAGGGCCCAGTACTTC
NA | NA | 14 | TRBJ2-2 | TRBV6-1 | CASSEFGSGGELFF | TGTGCCAGCAGTGAATTCGGTAGCGGCGGGGAGCTGTTTTTT
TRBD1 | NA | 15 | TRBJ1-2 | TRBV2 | CASSEGTGSDYGYTF | TGTGCCAGCAGTGAAGGGACAGGAAGCGACTATGGCTACACCTTC
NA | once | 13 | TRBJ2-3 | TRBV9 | CASSATSTDTQYF | TGTGCCAGCAGCGCGACTAGCACAGATACGCAGTATTTT
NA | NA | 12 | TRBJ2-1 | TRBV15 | CATSSYLHEQFF | TGTGCCACCAGCAGTTACTTACATGAGCAGTTCTTC
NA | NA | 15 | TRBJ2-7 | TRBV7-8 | CASSTPGQTFYEQYF | TGTGCCAGCAGCACCCCGGGACAAACTTTCTACGAGCAGTACTTC
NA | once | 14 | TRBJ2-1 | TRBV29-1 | CSVGYTISYNEQFF | TGCAGCGTTGGTTACACAATCTCCTACAATGAGCAGTTCTTC
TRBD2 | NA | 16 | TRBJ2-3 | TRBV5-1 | CASSALSGGSTDTQYF | TGCGCCAGCAGCGCCCTTAGCGGGGGAAGCACAGATACGCAGTATTTT
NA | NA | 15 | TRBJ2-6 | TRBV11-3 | CASSQQGPGANVLTF | TGTGCCAGCAGCCAACAGGGCCCCGGGGCCAACGTCCTGACTTTC
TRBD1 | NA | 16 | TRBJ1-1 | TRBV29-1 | CSVEEPGQLMNTEAFF | TGCAGCGTTGAAGAGCCGGGACAGTTGATGAACACTGAAGCTTTCTTT
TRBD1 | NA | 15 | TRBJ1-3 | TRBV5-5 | CASSLEGQGGNTIYF | TGTGCCAGCAGCTTGGAGGGACAGGGGGGAAACACCATATATTTT
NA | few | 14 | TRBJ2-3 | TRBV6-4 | CASSEGLAADTQYF | TGTGCCAGCAGTGAAGGGCTAGCAGCAGATACGCAGTATTTT
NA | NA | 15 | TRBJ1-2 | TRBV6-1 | CASSDRAQGRDGYTF | TGTGCCAGCAGTGACCGGGCCCAGGGGAGGGATGGCTACACCTTC
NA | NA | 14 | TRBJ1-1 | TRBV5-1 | CASSLGGESLGAFF | TGCGCCAGCAGCTTGGGGGGGGAGTCGCTCGGGGCTTTCTTT
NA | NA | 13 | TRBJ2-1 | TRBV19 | CASRLTGENEQFF | TGTGCCAGTAGGCTAACGGGGGAAAATGAGCAGTTCTTC
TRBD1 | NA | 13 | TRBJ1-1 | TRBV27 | CASTGQFNTEAFF | TGTGCCAGCACGGGACAGTTTAACACTGAAGCTTTCTTT
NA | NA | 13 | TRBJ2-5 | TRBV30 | CACKRRQQETQYF | TGTGCCTGTAAGAGGAGGCAGCAAGAGACCCAGTACTTC
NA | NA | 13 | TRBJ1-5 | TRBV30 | CAWSLFSNQPQHF | TGTGCCTGGAGTCTATTTAGCAATCAGCCCCAGCATTTT
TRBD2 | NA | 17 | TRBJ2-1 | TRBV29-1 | CSVEFFTSGMTYNEQFF | TGCAGCGTTGAGTTTTTTACTAGCGGGATGACCTACAATGAGCAGTTCTTC
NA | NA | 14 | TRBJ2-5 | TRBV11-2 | CASRGTYPQETQYF | TGTGCCAGCAGGGGGACATATCCGCAAGAGACCCAGTACTTC
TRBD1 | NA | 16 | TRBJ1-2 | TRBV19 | CASSPGQSSFNYGYTF | TGTGCCAGTAGCCCGGGACAGTCATCTTTTAACTATGGCTACACCTTC
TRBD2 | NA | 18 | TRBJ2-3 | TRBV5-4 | CASSPGTSGGARTDTQYF | TGTGCCAGCAGCCCCGGGACTAGCGGGGGGGCCCGGACAGATACGCAGTATTTT
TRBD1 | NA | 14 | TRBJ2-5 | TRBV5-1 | CASSGTGVQETQYF | TGCGCCAGTTCCGGGACAGGGGTGCAAGAGACCCAGTACTTC
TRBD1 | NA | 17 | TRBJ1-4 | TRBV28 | CASSPGTGGLRYEKLFF | TGTGCCAGCAGTCCCGGGACAGGGGGCCTTAGGTATGAAAAACTGTTTTTT
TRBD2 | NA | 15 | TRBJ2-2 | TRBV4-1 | CASSQGLAGTGELFF | TGCGCCAGCAGCCAGGGACTAGCGGGGACCGGGGAGCTGTTTTTT
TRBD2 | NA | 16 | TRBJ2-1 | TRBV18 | CASYPSGGRSYNEQFF | TGTGCCAGCTACCCCAGCGGCGGGAGGTCCTACAATGAGCAGTTCTTC
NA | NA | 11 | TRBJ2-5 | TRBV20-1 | CSARDRGTQYF | TGCAGTGCTAGAGATCGGGGGACCCAGTACTTC
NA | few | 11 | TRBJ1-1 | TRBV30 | CAWSALSEAFF | TGTGCCTGGAGTGCTCTTTCGGAAGCTTTCTTT
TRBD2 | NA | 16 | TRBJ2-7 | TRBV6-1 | CASSESITSGSHEQYF | TGTGCCAGCAGTGAATCCATAACTAGCGGGAGCCACGAGCAGTACTTC
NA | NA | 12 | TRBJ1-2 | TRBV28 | CASIWPAGGYTF | TGTGCCAGCATCTGGCCAGCAGGTGGCTACACCTTC
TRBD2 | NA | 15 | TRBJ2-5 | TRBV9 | CASSASGGEVETQYF | TGTGCCAGCAGCGCCAGCGGGGGGGAGGTGGAGACCCAGTACTTC
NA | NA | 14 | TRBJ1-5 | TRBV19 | CASSTTGTGEPQHF | TGTGCCAGTAGCACCACAGGGACCGGCGAGCCCCAGCATTTT
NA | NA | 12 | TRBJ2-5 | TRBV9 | CASSVGEGGQYF | TGTGCCAGCAGCGTAGGGGAGGGGGGGCAGTACTTC
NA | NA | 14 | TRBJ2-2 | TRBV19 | CASSRTVLIGELFF | TGTGCCAGTAGCCGGACAGTGCTAATCGGGGAGCTGTTTTTT
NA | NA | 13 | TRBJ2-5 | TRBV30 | CAWARTFEETQYF | TGTGCCTGGGCTCGGACTTTTGAGGAGACCCAGTACTTC
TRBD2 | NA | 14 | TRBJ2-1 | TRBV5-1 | CASSPGLAGAEQFF | TGCGCCAGCAGCCCCGGACTAGCGGGGGCTGAGCAGTTCTTC
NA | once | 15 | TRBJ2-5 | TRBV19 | CASSILPSRQETQYF | TGTGCCAGTAGTATTCTCCCTAGCAGACAAGAGACCCAGTACTTC
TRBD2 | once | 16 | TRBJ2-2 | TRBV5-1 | CASSLVASGMSGELFF | TGCGCCAGCAGCTTGGTGGCTAGCGGGATGTCCGGGGAGCTGTTTTTT
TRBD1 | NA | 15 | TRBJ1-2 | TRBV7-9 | CASSATGIRSYGYTF | TGTGCCAGCAGCGCGACAGGGATCCGTTCCTATGGCTACACCTTC
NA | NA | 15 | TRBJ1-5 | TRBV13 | CATTGFKLSNQPQHF | TGTGCCACCACGGGGTTCAAGCTTAGCAATCAGCCCCAGCATTTT
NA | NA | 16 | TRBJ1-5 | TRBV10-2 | CASSVSGTPRGQPQHF | TGCGCCAGCAGTGTTTCCGGGACCCCCAGGGGACAGCCCCAGCATTTT
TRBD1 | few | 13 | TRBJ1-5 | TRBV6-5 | CASTKGAGQPQHF | TGTGCCAGCACCAAGGGGGCAGGGCAGCCCCAGCATTTT
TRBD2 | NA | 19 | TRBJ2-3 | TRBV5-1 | CASSHPGLAGGPSTDTQYF | TGCGCCAGCAGCCATCCGGGACTAGCGGGGGGACCTAGCACAGATACGCAGTATTTT
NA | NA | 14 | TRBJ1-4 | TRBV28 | CASSPDSRSEKLFF | TGTGCCAGCAGTCCAGACAGTCGCAGTGAAAAACTGTTTTTT
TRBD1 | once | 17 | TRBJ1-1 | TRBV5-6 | CASSPFLQGDRVVGAFF | TGTGCCAGCAGCCCCTTTTTACAGGGGGATCGGGTAGTAGGGGCTTTCTTT
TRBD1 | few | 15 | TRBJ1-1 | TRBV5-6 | CASSPPGGVSTEAFF | TGTGCCAGCAGCCCCCCAGGGGGCGTGAGCACTGAAGCTTTCTTT
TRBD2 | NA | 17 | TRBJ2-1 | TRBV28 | CASSGRTSGSSYNEQFF | TGTGCCAGCAGTGGGAGGACTAGCGGGAGCTCCTACAATGAGCAGTTCTTC
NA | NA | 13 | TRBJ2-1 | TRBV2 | CATNRGGYNEQFF | TGTGCCACCAACAGGGGAGGCTACAATGAGCAGTTCTTC
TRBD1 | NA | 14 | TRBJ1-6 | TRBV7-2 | CASSLTGNNSPLHF | TGTGCCAGCAGCTTGACAGGGAATAATTCACCCCTCCACTTT
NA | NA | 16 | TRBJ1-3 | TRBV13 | CASSIEQGVYGNTIYF | TGTGCCAGCAGCATAGAACAGGGAGTCTACGGAAACACCATATATTTT
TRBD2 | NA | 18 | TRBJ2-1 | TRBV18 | CASSPSVAGTLGGNEQFF | TGTGCCAGCTCACCATCGGTAGCGGGCACGCTAGGTGGCAATGAGCAGTTCTTC
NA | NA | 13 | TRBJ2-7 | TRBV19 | CASRSRSSYEQYF | TGTGCCAGTAGGAGCCGGAGCTCCTACGAGCAGTACTTC
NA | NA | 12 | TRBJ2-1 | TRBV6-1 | CASSGQYNEQFF | TGTGCCAGCAGTGGACAGTACAATGAGCAGTTCTTC
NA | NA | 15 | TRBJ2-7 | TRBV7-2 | CASSLGGQNPYEQYF | TGTGCCAGCAGCTTAGGAGGGCAAAACCCCTACGAGCAGTACTTC